This T cell receptor beta chain is drawn from a study of long-term antiretroviral therapy in people with HIV (dated by TCRdb to the early 2020s). Study-wide context: The earliest samples were collected approximately a decade before the 2015 WHO recommendation for immediate ART, a period when ART was typically delayed until CD4 counts fell. Of the approximately 28 participants with HIV, 10 to 11 were female. No cross-contamination during QIAcube processing was shown when test extractions of a monoclonal T-cell line were performed alongside about 33 polyclonal samples. The cohort contributed fewer than 200 cryopreserved PBMC samples from 30 adults with confirmed HIV infection, collected serially over a mean of around 6 years (range 1-12). A retrospective serial study tested whether ART initiation and durable HIV suppression were associated with changes in peripheral blood TRB repertoire composition and diversity. The paper as a whole reports these results and caveats: Starting ART was linked to a significant rise in TRB diversity, yet even with long-term ART the diversity remained significantly lower than in transplant donor controls. No data were available on ART adherence, viral resistance or therapy changes, limiting inferences about post-ART repertoire changes. Unsorted PBMC were profiled instead of sorted CD4+ and CD8+ T cells because pre-ART samples had limited cell numbers. Because PBMC availability was limited, only the TCR beta chain was sequenced, with no alpha chain pairing. Expanded TRB clones identified before ART initiation dominated the repertoire across all time points, though the dominance fluctuated and decreased in many PLHIV after ART. The samples span the years 2004 to 2017, and the ART regimens used at that time may not be as effective as current regimens. Compared with controls, HIV repertoires had narrower CDR3 length ranges, and the network structure pointed to an antigen-experienced repertoire that shifted only slightly toward naive after ART.

About this clone itself: No cognate antigen has been identified for it. Sequence at one end of the junction differs from germline and may be a read error.

Via the germline V gene (reference sequence), CDR1 is SSHAT and CDR2 FNYEAQ. Including cysteine and phenylalanine, the CDR3 has 13 amino acids. Kept here is only the CDR3 DNA, which spans 39 bases and is read in frame from base 1. The immunoSEQ hsTCRB v3.0 assay was used at survey level resolution for TRB variable region sequencing. The target sequencing depth for TRB was roughly 40,000-55,000 T-cell genomes per sample. TRB libraries were pooled and sequenced on an Illumina MiSeq using a v3 150-cycle kit. As for the original processing: Analysis of repertoires was carried out in R inside a reproducible Nextflow workflow spanning QC, data transformation and analysis. Custom analyses were implemented in LymphoSeq2, an R package for AIRR-Seq data exploration. Several samples that yielded fewer than 5000 total TRB sequences were excluded, so that 150 to 200 HIV repertoires were analyzed. Among the roughly 200 retained HIV repertoires, 55 to 65 were collected before ART initiation and roughly 130 after ART initiation. Repertoires were downsampled to 5000 TRB nucleotide sequences, and summary statistics were averaged over 100 downsampling iterations. Only TRB sequences with CDR3 regions of at least seven amino acids were retained for analysis. Two measures captured diversity: a Shannon entropy-derived clonality score and the Gini coefficient. In repertoire networks, the top 5000 CDR3 amino acid sequences were linked whenever an edit distance of one separated two sequences. Antigen specificity groups and MHC restriction were predicted for TRB CDR3 amino acid sequences with GLIPH2. CDR3 amino acid sequences were matched against VDJdb and McPAS-TCR to flag known CMV, EBV, HIV or tissue antigen associations. Pre-ART, post-ART and control groups were compared with Wilcoxon signed-rank tests and Holm-Bonferroni correction. TCRdb holds this immuneACCESS table with in-frame rearrangements only. Some clones are missing; in checked studies, unresolved V genes explain under half, and the rest has no known cause. The V and J calls and clone size come from that table; D and trimming were worked out from the DNA. The sample yields roughly 16,000 clones; 85% to 95% were counted once. The biggest ten clones account for about 1.4% of the sample.

To be included, a participant needed at least one PBMC sample from before ART initiation plus at least two post-ART samples. Every participant with HIV received treatment in the United States of America. Before DNA extraction, cryopreserved samples of about 0.95-11 million PBMC were thawed and washed. At the time of the earliest PBMC sample, participants with HIV were aged between roughly 20 and 55 years. Each participant contributed PBMC samples from 1-4 timepoints before ART initiation and 2-8 timepoints after ART initiation, with a median of 7 samples. For every participant, serial HIV viral load, CD4+ T-cell count, ART history and demographic data were obtained. Using a Qiagen kit on a QIAcube, genomic DNA was extracted from unsorted PBMC, with samples processed in batches of 12.

The chain is made from TRBV7-7 and TRBJ2-3; the D gene is perhaps TRBD2, on 5 matching bases. The source material was unsorted PBMCs, sampled around 10 years after starting antiretroviral therapy. The receptor comes from a man aged 25-40 years with HIV. In nucleotides, the sequence is TGTGCTAGCAGCTTGGAGGGCACAGATACGCAGTATTTT. Protein translation: CASSLEGTDTQYF. When the CDR3 is completed using the reference TRBV7-7 and TRBJ2-3 genes on either side, the full variable domain is GAGVSQSPRYKVTKRGQDVTLRCDPISSHATLYWYQQALGQGPEFLTYFNYEAQPDKSGLPSDRFSAERPEGSISTLTIQRTEQRDSAMYRCASSLEGTDTQYFGPGTRLTVL.